This entry lists 8 T cell receptor beta chains sequenced from one sample in a study of blood T cell repertoires in COVID-19. The repertoire was sequenced with immunoSEQ multiplex PCR; TCRdb's copy has only in-frame clones and lacks some. The sample lists fewer than 250,000 clones, 80% to 90% occurring once. The sample was PBMCs or T cells enriched from blood (not recorded which). These receptors all stem from a woman in her 40s with acute COVID-19.

The J gene is TRBJ2-3, the V gene TRBV19; possibly TRBD1 for D (5 bases). Germline assignment: CDR1 LNHDA and CDR2 SQIVND (reference sequence). Trimming removed 5 bases from V and 3 bases from J, with 12 bases in between. This CDR3 comprises 14 residues. This CDR3 is CASSYGHLTDTQYF. In nucleotides, the CDR3 is TGTGCCAGTAGTTACGGACACCTAACAGATACGCAGTATTTT.

The V gene is TRBV3-1 (or the pseudogene TRBV3-2), the J gene TRBJ2-7; 7 bases are a match to TRBD2. J gave up 9 bases and V 4 bases, and 6 bases lay outside the gene matches. The CDR3 consists of 12 residues. Germline V gives CDR1 LGHDT, CDR2 YNNKEL (reference sequence). This chain's CDR3 is CASSLAGSRQYF. The DNA for the CDR3 is TGTGCCAGCAGCCTAGCGGGCTCACGGCAGTACTTC.

The CDR3 DNA is TGTGCCAGCAAGCGGGGGGCCCGAGACACCGGGGAGCTGTTTTTT. Translation: CASKRGARDTGELFF. The gene calls are TRBV6-5 and TRBJ2-2; 9 bases agree with TRBD2. The CDR3 has 15 residues. The germline CDR1 and CDR2 sequences are MNHEY and SVGAGI. With 7 bases clipped from V and 3 bases from J, the junction kept 6 bases outside the gene matches.

The DNA for the CDR3 is TGCGCCAGCACCCTGACAGTAGGTTACACTGAAGCTTTCTTT. This gives the protein CASTLTVGYTEAFF. The genes are TRBV5-1 and TRBJ1-1; the D gene is possibly TRBD1 (5 bases). Germline V gene lookup returns CDR1 SGHRS and CDR2 YFSETQ. Trimming cost V 6 bases and J 3 bases, with 15 bases left between them. The CDR3 has 14 amino acids.

As for this clone: Sequence at one end of the junction differs from germline and may be a read error. The rearrangement links TRBV27 to TRBJ1-2, with 9 bases fitting TRBD1. Germline CDR1 reads MNHEY; CDR2 reads SMNVEV (reference sequence). The CDR3 runs to 13 residues. This chain's CDR3 is CASRFDRGYGYTF. As DNA, the CDR3 is TGTGCCAGCCGTTTCGACAGGGGGTATGGCTACACCTTC.

This chain connects TRBV4-2 to TRBJ1-1, with D possibly TRBD1 on 5 matching bases. The germline V gene has CDR1 LGHNA and CDR2 YNFKEQ. The CDR3 length is 12 residues. V was trimmed by 4 bases and J by 8 bases, leaving 11 bases between them. The DNA for the CDR3 is TGTGCCAGCAGCCCCTATGGGGGGGAAGCTTTCTTT. Translated: CASSPYGGEAFF.

J is TRBJ2-7 and V is TRBV5-1; TRBD2 might be the D (6 bases). Germline V gene sequence: CDR1 SGHRS, CDR2 YFSETQ. The CDR3 has 13 amino acids. V was clipped by 2 bases and J by 7 bases, with 13 bases between them. The CDR3 DNA sequence: TGCGCCAGCAGCTTCCCTAATGCGGGGGAGCAGTACTTC. This gives the protein CASSFPNAGEQYF.

The V call is TRBV5-1, the J call TRBJ1-1; possible D gene TRBD1, 6 bases. This CDR3 comprises 15 residues. Germline assignment: CDR1 SGHRS and CDR2 YFSETQ. V gave up 0 bases and J gave up 5 bases, with 14 bases separating them. The CDR3 DNA reads TGCGCCAGCAGCTTGGACACGGTAGGGGGAACTGAAGCTTTCTTT. Its translation is CASSLDTVGGTEAFF.